The clone carrying this T cell receptor beta chain occurred many times. What it binds is unknown. These data originate in a study of early T cells in non-severe SARS-CoV-2 infection. Overall study: Chains were unpaired, as sequencing was done on bulk RNA from unsorted whole blood.

Individual cDNA molecules received unique molecular identifiers. TCRdb independently ran MiXCR on the 5' RACE reads; one entry per CDR3 protein. There are about 76,000 distinct CDR3 sequences in the sample; around 11% occur only once, and 4.7% lies in the top ten. Study results and caveats: Reliance on VDJdb matching favored anti-spike CD8 responses; private and CD4 specificities were missed.

Germline assignment: CDR1 SGHVS and CDR2 FNYEAQ. The CDR3 totals 16 residues. V dropped 5 bases and J dropped 5; count of bases not matched to a gene: 4. The sequenced material came from whole blood. The chain combines TRBV7-6 with TRBJ2-2, with 14 bases lining up with TRBD2. The source is an adult who was a healthcare worker with PCR-confirmed SARS-CoV-2 infection or an uninfected control (not recorded which). For the CDR3, the DNA is TGTGCCAGCAGCCCACGGACTAGCGGGGGGACCGGGGAGCTGTTTTTT. This codes for CASSPRTSGGTGELFF.